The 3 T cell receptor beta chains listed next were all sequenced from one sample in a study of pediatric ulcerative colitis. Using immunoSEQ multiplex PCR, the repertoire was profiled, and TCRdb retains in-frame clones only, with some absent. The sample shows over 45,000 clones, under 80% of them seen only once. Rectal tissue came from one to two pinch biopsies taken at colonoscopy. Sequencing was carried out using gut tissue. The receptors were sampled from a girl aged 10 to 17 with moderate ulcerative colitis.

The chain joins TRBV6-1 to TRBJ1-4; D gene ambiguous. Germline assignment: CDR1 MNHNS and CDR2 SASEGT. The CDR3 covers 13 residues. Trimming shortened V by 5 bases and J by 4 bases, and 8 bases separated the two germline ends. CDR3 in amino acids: CASSTVSNEKLFF. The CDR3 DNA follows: TGTGCCAGCAGTACCGTCAGTAATGAAAAACTGTTTTTT.

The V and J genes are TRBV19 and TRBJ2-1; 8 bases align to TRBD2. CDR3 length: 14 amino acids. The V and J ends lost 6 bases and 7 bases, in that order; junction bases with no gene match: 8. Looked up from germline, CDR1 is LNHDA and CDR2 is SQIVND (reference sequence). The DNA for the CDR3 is TGTGCCAGTAGGCGGCTCGGGGGGGGAAATGAGCAGTTCTTC. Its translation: CASRRLGGGNEQFF.

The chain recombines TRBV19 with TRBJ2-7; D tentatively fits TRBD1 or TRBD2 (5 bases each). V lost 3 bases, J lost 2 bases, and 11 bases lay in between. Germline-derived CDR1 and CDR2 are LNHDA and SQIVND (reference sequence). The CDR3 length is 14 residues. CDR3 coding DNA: TGTGCCAGTAGTATTAGGGACGGGGCCTACGAGCAGTACTTC. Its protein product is CASSIRDGAYEQYF.